A selection of T cell receptor beta chains follows, all from one sample in a study of control samples from healthy donors and cancer patients. Produced via immunoSEQ multiplex PCR; TCRdb's table is partial and in-frame only. The sample lists 75,000 to 90,000 clones, 75% to 90% occurring once. The sample taken for sequencing was blood. These receptors all come from a man aged 45-65 years in good health. The CDR3 runs from the conserved cysteine through the conserved F or W. A D gene is named only where the DNA matches it firmly. The size entry is marked missing in some rows and otherwise reads once, few, many or a size class.

TRBJ1-2 | TRBV4-2 | NA | NA | TGTGCCTCCGGAGGGAACTATGGCTACACCTTC | CASGGNYGYTF
TRBJ2-7 | TRBV6-1 | NA | NA | TGTGCCAGCAGTGAAGTTTGGATCGGGGCCTACGAGCAGTACTTC | CASSEVWIGAYEQYF
TRBJ1-2 | TRBV7-6 | TRBD1 | NA | TGTGCCAGCAGCGCGGGGGACAGTATAAGCTATGGCTACACCTTC | CASSAGDSISYGYTF
TRBJ2-7 | TRBV5-1 | TRBD1 | NA | TGCGCCAGCAGCTGGGGGACAGCGCCCTACGAGCAGTACTTC | CASSWGTAPYEQYF
TRBJ2-3 | TRBV6-5 | TRBD1 | NA | TGTGCCAGCAGTTACCCGGGACAGACCTCAGATACGCAGTATTTT | CASSYPGQTSDTQYF
TRBJ2-2 | TRBV5-1 | TRBD1 | NA | TGCGCCAGCAGCCCGGGGACAGGGGACACCGGGGAGCTGTTTTTT | CASSPGTGDTGELFF
TRBJ2-5 | TRBV5-4 | TRBD2 | NA | TGTGCCAGCAGCTCCCTAGCGGGGGGGACCCAGTACTTC | CASSSLAGGTQYF
TRBJ2-5 | TRBV6-5 | NA | NA | TGTGCCAGCAGTAAGGGGGGGACGGACCAAGAGACCCAGTACTTC | CASSKGGTDQETQYF
TRBJ1-2 | TRBV6-2/TRBV6-3 | TRBD1 | NA | TGTGCCAGCAGCCGGGGACAGGGGGGATATGGCTACACCTTC | CASSRGQGGYGYTF
TRBJ2-3 | TRBV7-3 | TRBD2 | NA | TGTGCCAGCAGCTTAAAACGGGGGGGCCGCACAGATACGCAGTATTTT | CASSLKRGGRTDTQYF
TRBJ1-5 | TRBV30 | NA | NA | TGTGCCTGGAGTGTTTCCTCCCTTGAGCAGCCCCAGCATTTT | CAWSVSSLEQPQHF
TRBJ2-7 | TRBV6-6 | NA | NA | TGTGCCAGCAGTTACTCCTCGGGACACCCCTACGAGCAGTACTTC | CASSYSSGHPYEQYF
TRBJ1-2 | TRBV9 | NA | once | TGTGCCAGCAGCCGCCCCCAGGATGCTAACTATGGCTACACCTTC | CASSRPQDANYGYTF
TRBJ1-2 | TRBV9 | NA | NA | TGTGCCAGCAGCGCTCCCCGTTACTCGGGACAACTTAACTATGGCTACACCTTC | CASSAPRYSGQLNYGYTF
TRBJ2-7 | TRBV14 | NA | once | TGTGCCAGCAGCCTACAATACGAGCAGTACTTC | CASSLQYEQYF
TRBJ1-5 | TRBV5-5 | NA | NA | TGTGCCAGCAGCCCCGGACAGAATAATCAGCCCCAGCATTTT | CASSPGQNNQPQHF
TRBJ1-1 | TRBV11-2 | TRBD1 | NA | TGTGCCAGCAGCTTGGGACAGGGTTTGATGAACACTGAAGCTTTCTTT | CASSLGQGLMNTEAFF
TRBJ1-6 | TRBV30 | NA | few | TGTGCCTGGAGTGTACAGAAGTCACCCCTCCACTTT | CAWSVQKSPLHF
TRBJ2-2 | TRBV5-1 | TRBD2 | NA | TGCGCCAGCAGTCCGAGAACGGGGGGGCCGGACACCGGGGAGCTGTTTTTT | CASSPRTGGPDTGELFF
TRBJ2-3 | TRBV2 | TRBD2 | NA | TGTGCCAGCAGTGGTGTTAGCGGGGGGGCTTTGGTAGATACGCAGTATTTT | CASSGVSGGALVDTQYF
TRBJ1-5 | TRBV19 | NA | NA | TGTGCCACCGATTCGGGGGCCCGGCAGCCCCAGCATTTT | CATDSGARQPQHF
TRBJ2-7 | TRBV15 | NA | NA | TGTGCCACCAGAGACAGGACCTACGAGCAGTACTTC | CATRDRTYEQYF
TRBJ1-1 | TRBV3-1/TRBV3-2 | NA | NA | TGTGCCAGCAGCCAAGTGCTTGTCGGCCGGGGTGAAGCTTTCTTT | CASSQVLVGRGEAFF
TRBJ2-7 | TRBV7-2 | NA | NA | TGTGCCAGCAGTGCAGTCTACGAGCAGTACTTC | CASSAVYEQYF
TRBJ1-6 | TRBV9 | NA | NA | TGTGCCAGCAGCTTGAGACAGAGAAATTCACCCCTCCACTTT | CASSLRQRNSPLHF
TRBJ1-5 | TRBV30 | NA | few | TGTGCCTGGAACCCTAGGGGGGCCTACAATCAGCCCCAGCATTTT | CAWNPRGAYNQPQHF
TRBJ2-6 | TRBV19 | TRBD1 | NA | TGTGCCGTTCTCGGACAGGGGGTGGCTGGGGCCAACGTCCTGACTTTC | CAVLGQGVAGANVLTF
TRBJ1-5 | TRBV27 | NA | once | TGTGCCAGCAGTTGGCTTGGTCAGCCCCAGCATTTT | CASSWLGQPQHF
TRBJ1-1 | TRBV12-3/TRBV12-4 | NA | NA | TGTGCCAGCAGTTACACAGGGTCTACTGAAGCTTTCTTT | CASSYTGSTEAFF
TRBJ1-6 | TRBV24-1 | TRBD1 | once | TGTGCCACCAGTGATTCTACACAGGGGATTAGATCACCCCTCCACTTT | CATSDSTQGIRSPLHF
TRBJ1-2 | TRBV5-6 | TRBD1 | NA | TGTGCCAGCAGCCCGGACAGGGGCTATGGCTACACCTTC | CASSPDRGYGYTF
TRBJ2-7 | TRBV5-1 | NA | NA | TGCGCCAGCAGCGAAAATTACGAGCAGTACTTC | CASSENYEQYF
TRBJ2-7 | TRBV6-5 | NA | few | TGTGCCAGCAGTTACGACAACGAGCAGTACTTC | CASSYDNEQYF
TRBJ1-1 | TRBV5-6 | TRBD1 | NA | TGTGCCAGCAGCCCGGGACAGCGAAACACTGAAGCTTTCTTT | CASSPGQRNTEAFF
TRBJ1-2 | TRBV9 | NA | NA | TGTGCCAGCAGCGAAGGCCCCCCCAGGGACTATGGCTACACCTTC | CASSEGPPRDYGYTF
TRBJ2-7 | TRBV10-3 | NA | NA | TGTGCCATCACGACGGCAGGAGCTAAATACGAGCAGTACTTC | CAITTAGAKYEQYF
TRBJ2-7 | TRBV29-1 | NA | NA | TGCAGCGTTAGGGGCTCCTACGAGCAGTACTTC | CSVRGSYEQYF
TRBJ1-2 | TRBV5-6 | NA | NA | TGTGCCAGCAGCTTGGCCACCACCTCCTATGGCTACACCTTC | CASSLATTSYGYTF
TRBJ2-7 | TRBV3-1/TRBV3-2 | NA | NA | TGTGCCAGCAGCCAAGATTCAGGCTCAAGCTCCTACGAGCAGTACTTC | CASSQDSGSSSYEQYF
TRBJ1-5 | TRBV2 | NA | NA | TGTGCCAGCAACGCGGGGGGGGGTGGACAGCCCCAGCATTTT | CASNAGGGGQPQHF
TRBJ1-5 | TRBV3-1/TRBV3-2 | TRBD1 | NA | TGTGCCAGCAGCCAAGATGCGAGACAGGGGGGCAATCAGCCCCAGCATTTT | CASSQDARQGGNQPQHF
TRBJ1-2 | TRBV12-3/TRBV12-4 | NA | NA | TGTGCCAGCAGCCCAACCCCCCGTGGAGGCTACACCTTC | CASSPTPRGGYTF
TRBJ1-6 | TRBV7-2 | NA | NA | TGTGCCAGCAGCCATGGGGGGCAACAGGATTCACCCCTCCACTTT | CASSHGGQQDSPLHF